What follows are 25 T cell receptor beta chains derived from one specimen sequenced in a study of OX40 agonist ivuxolimab in advanced cancers. The method behind the library was the immunoSEQ multiplex PCR assay. The source is immuneACCESS, and TCRdb retained only in-frame sequences with V and J called. Part of the clones is not carried over; for the studies checked, unresolved V genes explain less than half of this, and the remainder is unexplained. The sample yields 65,000 to 90,000 clones; around 86% were counted once. The ten top clones hold around 0.7% of the sample. This specimen consisted of CD4+ or CD8+ T cells sorted from blood, obtained in a trial of the OX40 agonist ivuxolimab. The receptors were gathered from an adult with an advanced solid tumor such as melanoma, head and neck, liver or kidney cancer.

J is TRBJ2-5 and V is TRBV9; D is undetermined. This CDR3 has 13 residues. Per the germline V gene, CDR1 is SGDLS and CDR2 is YYNGEE. V was cut by 1 base and J by 7 bases, with 11 bases left in between. This CDR3 reads CASSVFPAGTQYF. In DNA form, the CDR3 reads TGTGCCAGCAGCGTATTCCCCGCAGGGACCCAGTACTTC.

This clone was observed a single time. This chain joins TRBV5-6 and TRBJ1-2; D not resolved. CDR3 size: 12 residues. Germline V gene lookup returns CDR1 SGHDT and CDR2 YYEEEE. The V end was cut by 2 bases, the J end by 8 bases, with 10 bases between. For the CDR3, the DNA is TGTGCCAGCAGCTTCTTAATATCCGGCTACACCTTC. Amino acid sequence: CASSFLISGYTF.

The V gene is TRBV19, the J gene TRBJ2-1, with D unresolved. This CDR3 region has 13 residues. Deletions cut 3 bases from V and 4 bases from J, with 7 bases between. The germline V gene encodes CDR1 LNHDA and CDR2 SQIVND (reference sequence). The CDR3 bases are TGTGCCAGTAGTATCCCTCCTTACAATGAGCAGTTCTTC. Amino acids: CASSIPPYNEQFF. Drawing the rest from reference TRBV19 and TRBJ2-1, the complete variable domain is DGGITQSPKYLFRKEGQNVTLSCEQNLNHDAMYWYRQDPGQGLRLIYYSQIVNDFQKGDIAEGYSVSREKKESFPLTVTSAQKNPTAFYLCASSIPPYNEQFFGPGTRLTVL.

V usage is TRBV7-9 and J usage is TRBJ2-7; TRBD1 aligns across 8 bases. There are 14 residues in the CDR3. Germline CDR1 is SEHNR and CDR2 is FQNEAQ (reference sequence). Germline trimming cut 4 bases from V and 5 bases from J; bases unmatched to any gene: 7. DNA for the CDR3: TGTGCCAGCAGCTCGCGGACAGGGACGGACGAGCAGTACTTC. This gives the protein CASSSRTGTDEQYF.

The chain has TRBV29-1 and TRBJ2-2; a weak D match, TRBD1 (6 bases). The CDR3 has 13 amino acids. Germline CDR1 SQVTM, CDR2 ANQGSEA. Deletions cut 6 bases from V and 4 bases from J, with 12 bases between. In nucleotides, the CDR3 is TGCAGCGTGCAACTAGGGGGCACCGGGGAGCTGTTTTTT. This gives the protein CSVQLGGTGELFF.

The V gene is TRBV2, the J gene TRBJ2-6, with unresolved D. V was cut by 6 bases and J by 0 bases, with 6 bases left in between. This CDR3 region has 14 residues. Germline-derived CDR1 and CDR2 are SNHLY and FYNNEI. DNA for the CDR3: TGTGCCAGCAGGTTAGACTCTGGGGCCAACGTCCTGACTTTC. As protein: CASRLDSGANVLTF.

The chain joins TRBV28 to TRBJ1-1; perhaps TRBD1 as D (6 bases). The CDR3 sequence is 14 residues long. Trimming took off 3 bases at V and 5 bases at J, with 13 bases between the two ends. Germline values: CDR1 MDHEN, CDR2 SYDVKM. For the CDR3, the DNA is TGTGCCAGCAGTTTGAACAGGGTAGAGACTGAAGCTTTCTTT. This sequence encodes CASSLNRVETEAFF.

The gene calls are TRBV7-9 and TRBJ2-1, with TRBD2 matching 11 bases. The trim removed 7 bases at V and 0 bases at J, leaving 8 bases unmatched. This CDR3 has 17 amino acids. Germline V gene sequence: CDR1 SEHNR, CDR2 FQNEAQ (reference sequence). CDR3 region: CASTTASGGFSYNEQFF. The CDR3 bases are TGTGCCAGCACGACGGCTAGCGGGGGGTTCTCCTACAATGAGCAGTTCTTC.

This rearrangement joins TRBV7-6 to TRBJ1-2; D unresolved. Trimming cost V 5 bases and J 7 bases, with 20 bases left between them. CDR1 is SGHVS and CDR2 is FNYEAQ in the germline V gene. The CDR3 totals 15 residues. Written as DNA, the CDR3 is TGTGCCAGCAGCCCTCCCGGTGCGACGAGGACTGGCTACACCTTC. Protein: CASSPPGATRTGYTF.

CDR3 in amino acids: CASSVGGAGANVLTF. Written as DNA, the CDR3 is TGTGCCAGCAGTGTAGGGGGGGCTGGGGCCAACGTCCTGACTTTC. The genes are TRBV2 and TRBJ2-6; D possibly corresponds to TRBD2 (7 bases). This CDR3 contains 15 residues. V was trimmed by 4 bases and J by 2 bases, leaving 9 bases between them. The V gene's germline CDR1 is SNHLY and CDR2 FYNNEI.

V and J are TRBV10-3 and TRBJ2-1, with D possibly being TRBD1 or TRBD2 (6 bases each). V was pared by 0 bases and J by 7 bases, with 16 bases between. Germline CDR1 reads ENHRY; CDR2 reads SYGVKD. This CDR3 region has 16 residues. This CDR3 is CAISESRGASKNEQFF. The CDR3, as DNA: TGTGCCATCAGTGAGTCGAGGGGGGCCAGTAAGAATGAGCAGTTCTTC.

This clone was counted a single time. V and J are TRBV23-1 and TRBJ2-5; D may be TRBD2 (6 bases). TRBV23-1 is an ORF, with its function uncertain. The ends were cut back, 4 bases at V and 4 bases at J, with 19 bases in the middle. The CDR3 runs 16 residues. CDR3 DNA: TGCGCCAGCAGTCTTCATAAGGAGGGGTGGTCAGAGACCCAGTACTTC. It encodes CASSLHKEGWSETQYF.

V usage is TRBV5-1 and J usage is TRBJ1-2; D possibly corresponds to TRBD1 (6 bases). The length of the CDR3 is 14 residues. V lost 4 bases, J lost 4 bases, and 14 bases lay in between. Germline V CDR1 and CDR2: SGHRS, YFSETQ. The CDR3 DNA reads TGCGCCAGCAGCGCCGACGGGGGCTCCTATGGCTACACCTTC. This codes for CASSADGGSYGYTF. Together with reference TRBV5-1 and TRBJ1-2, the CDR3 gives the full variable domain: KAGVTQTPRYLIKTRGQQVTLSCSPISGHRSVSWYQQTPGQGLQFLFEYFSETQRNKGNFPGRFSGRQFSNSRSEMNVSTLELGDSALYLCASSADGGSYGYTFGSGTRLTVV.

The rearrangement links TRBV5-4 to TRBJ1-4; 7 positions match TRBD1. CDR3 length: 16 residues. Trimming cost V 3 bases and J 4 bases; bases outside gene matches: 9. CDR1 and CDR2 (germline): SGHNT, YYREEE (reference sequence). The CDR3 loop is CASSSGGRSGNEKLFF. For the CDR3, the DNA is TGTGCCAGCAGCTCAGGGGGGAGGTCCGGTAATGAAAAACTGTTTTTT.

The CDR3 here is CASSMTGPYGYTF. CDR3 DNA: TGCGCCAGCAGTATGACAGGTCCCTATGGCTACACCTTC. V usage is TRBV10-1 and J usage is TRBJ1-2, with D possibly TRBD1 on 6 matching bases. Trimming removed 5 bases at V and 4 bases at J, with 11 bases between. Germline loops: CDR1 WNHNN, CDR2 SYGVQD (reference sequence). The CDR3 contains 13 residues.

This chain joins TRBV7-8 and TRBJ2-5; 11 positions match TRBD1. The CDR3 spans 15 residues. V was pared by 2 bases and J by 7 bases, with 6 bases of the junction left unmatched. Looked up from germline, CDR1 is SGHVS and CDR2 is FQNEAQ. The CDR3 nucleotides are TGTGCCAGCAGCTTACAAGGACAGGGGGCTGGGACCCAGTACTTC. This encodes CASSLQGQGAGTQYF.

The chain combines TRBV18 with TRBJ1-1; D might be TRBD1 (6 bases). V gave up 10 bases and J gave up 4 bases, with 10 bases separating them. CDR3 size: 11 residues. Germline CDR1 reads KGHSH; CDR2 reads LQKENI. This CDR3 is CATVGGTEAFF. DNA of the CDR3: TGTGCCACCGTAGGGGGCACTGAAGCTTTCTTT.

The chain has TRBV6-1 and TRBJ1-1, with D possibly being TRBD1 (5 bases). The CDR3 length is 13 residues. Germline loops: CDR1 MNHNS, CDR2 SASEGT. Deletions cut 6 bases from V and 6 bases from J, with 14 bases between. The CDR3: CASSPGGWAEAFF. The CDR3 DNA follows: TGTGCCAGCAGCCCCGGGGGGTGGGCTGAAGCTTTCTTT.

This chain connects TRBV28 to TRBJ1-2, with D uncertain. The CDR3 extends over 13 amino acids. Looked up from germline, CDR1 is MDHEN and CDR2 is SYDVKM. Between the trimmed V and J ends, which lost 5 bases and 2 bases, there was a span of 9 bases. The CDR3 is CASSLLANYGYTF. CDR3 in DNA: TGTGCCAGCAGTCTACTGGCCAACTATGGCTACACCTTC.

V is TRBV19 and J is TRBJ2-1; D unclear. This CDR3 has 14 residues. CDR1 LNHDA and CDR2 SQIVND come from the germline V gene (reference sequence). V was clipped by 3 bases and J by 0 bases, with 6 bases between them. The CDR3 bases are TGTGCCAGTAGTATCGGTAGCTCCTACAATGAGCAGTTCTTC. It codes for CASSIGSSYNEQFF.

This clone was counted once. The chain combines TRBV11-2 with TRBJ2-7, with 7 nucleotides matching TRBD1. Trimming took 5 bases from V and 2 from J; bases not matched to a gene: 9. The germline V gene encodes CDR1 SGHAT and CDR2 FQNNGV. This CDR3 has 15 residues. CDR3 sequence: CASSINRDSAYEQYF. The DNA of the CDR3 is TGTGCCAGCAGCATCAACCGGGACAGCGCCTACGAGCAGTACTTC.

The V and J genes are TRBV9 and TRBJ2-3, with no clear D. CDR3 length: 15 residues. Between the trimmed V and J ends, which lost 4 bases and 2 bases, there was a span of 14 bases. Germline V gene lookup returns CDR1 SGDLS and CDR2 YYNGEE. CDR3 nucleotide sequence: TGTGCCAGCAGCTTGGCCATGGGATACACAGATACGCAGTATTTT. This sequence encodes CASSLAMGYTDTQYF.

The V and J genes are TRBV4-3 and TRBJ2-2, with 10 bases aligning to TRBD2. The trim removed 0 bases at V and 2 bases at J, leaving 9 bases unmatched. The CDR3 loop spans 19 amino acids. Germline CDR1 reads LGHNA; CDR2 reads YSLEER. CDR3 sequence reads: CASSQDLPSGGLNTGELFF. The CDR3 nucleotides are TGCGCCAGCAGCCAAGACCTCCCTAGCGGGGGCCTAAACACCGGGGAGCTGTTTTTT.

The chain has TRBV5-1 and TRBJ1-2; possible D gene TRBD1, 6 bases. The CDR3 extends over 14 amino acids. V lost 2 bases and J lost 7, with 15 bases in between. The V gene's germline CDR1 is SGHRS and CDR2 YFSETQ. The CDR3 DNA sequence: TGCGCCAGCAGCTTAGAGGGGGTAGGAGGTGGCTACACCTTC. Translated: CASSLEGVGGGYTF.

In its sample, this clone was seen once. The chain recombines TRBV7-8 with TRBJ2-1, with D possibly TRBD2 on 6 matching bases. The germline V gene encodes CDR1 SGHVS and CDR2 FQNEAQ. This CDR3 comprises 15 residues. The V and J ends lost 0 bases and 2 bases respectively, with 8 bases between them. The CDR3 sequence: CASSLAGGPYNEQFF. For the CDR3, the DNA is TGTGCCAGCAGCTTAGCGGGAGGCCCCTACAATGAGCAGTTCTTC.